These 26 T cell receptor beta chains originate from one sample sequenced in a study of T cell responses to AZD1222 COVID-19 vaccine. Sequencing used immunoSEQ multiplex PCR; TCRdb keeps in-frame clones, though not all of them. The sample contains approximately 140,000 clones, 90% of which appear only once. The material was peripheral blood, obtained 28 days after the second AZD1222 dose. The receptors stem from an adult who received the AZD1222 COVID-19 vaccine.

The V gene is TRBV18, the J gene TRBJ2-1; 12 nucleotides line up with TRBD2. Germline V gives CDR1 KGHSH, CDR2 LQKENI. With 4 bases clipped from V and 4 bases from J, the junction kept 8 bases outside the gene matches. This CDR3 contains 17 residues. CDR3 amino acids: CASSLKPSGRAYNEQFF. In DNA, the CDR3 is TGTGCCAGCTCACTCAAACCTAGCGGGAGGGCGTACAATGAGCAGTTCTTC.

This clone was picked up one time. The gene calls are TRBV4-2 and TRBJ2-4; TRBD1 agrees at 9 bases. V trimming: 3 bases; J trimming: 2 bases; junction bases outside the gene matches: 8. Germline V gene lookup returns CDR1 LGHNA and CDR2 YNFKEQ. The CDR3 is made up of 17 amino acids. As DNA, the CDR3 is TGTGCCAGCAGCCAGCCTGGACAGGGGCTAACCAAAAACATTCAGTACTTC. This translates into CASSQPGQGLTKNIQYF.

CDR3 in DNA: TGTGCCAGCAGCTTAGCGGGACTCAGCTACGAGCAGTACTTC. Amino acid sequence: CASSLAGLSYEQYF. This sequence joins TRBV7-9 and TRBJ2-7, with D maybe TRBD2 (6 bases). Trimming stripped 0 bases from V and 3 bases from J, with 9 bases between. This CDR3 has 14 amino acids. Germline values: CDR1 SEHNR, CDR2 FQNEAQ (reference sequence). Full variable domain (remainder filled in from reference TRBV7-9 and TRBJ2-7): DTGVSQNPRHKITKRGQNVTFRCDPISEHNRLYWYRQTLGQGPEFLTYFQNEAQLEKSRLLSDRFSAERPKGSFSTLEIQRTEQGDSAMYLCASSLAGLSYEQYFGPGTRLTVT.

The chain has TRBV5-8 and TRBJ2-7; 12 nucleotides agree with TRBD2. CDR3 size: 15 residues. Trimming cost V 4 bases and J 6 bases; bases outside gene matches: 8. Germline CDR1 and CDR2: SGHTS and YDEGEE. The DNA of the CDR3 is TGTGCCAGCAGCATCCGACTAGCGGGAGTCGGCGAGCAGTACTTC. Translation gives CASSIRLAGVGEQYF.

V is TRBV4-2 and J is TRBJ2-3, with 9 bases fitting TRBD2. The ends lost 0 bases at V and 6 bases at J; junction bases unmatched: 1. The germline CDR1 and CDR2 sequences are LGHNA and YNFKEQ. The CDR3 sequence is 14 residues long. In DNA, the CDR3 is TGTGCCAGCAGCCAAGATGGGACTAGCGATACGCAGTATTTT. It yields the protein CASSQDGTSDTQYF.

This chain uses TRBV9 with TRBJ2-3; 12 bases align to TRBD2. The junction had 9 bases not matched to a gene; V was cut back by 4 bases and J by 3 bases. CDR3 size: 17 residues. Germline V gene data show CDR1 as SGDLS and CDR2 as YYNGEE. CDR3 in DNA: TGTGCCAGCAGCTCTGGACTAGCGGGATCCTTGACAGATACGCAGTATTTT. It translates to CASSSGLAGSLTDTQYF.

The rearrangement joins TRBV18 to TRBJ2-5, with D hard to call. Germline V gene lookup returns CDR1 KGHSH and CDR2 LQKENI. This CDR3 spans 13 amino acids. V shed 3 bases and J shed 0 bases, with 5 bases lying between them. The CDR3 sequence: CASSPLDQETQYF. The CDR3 DNA sequence: TGTGCCAGCTCACCTCTCGACCAAGAGACCCAGTACTTC. The variable domain in full, completed from reference TRBV18 and TRBJ2-5, reads NAGVMQNPRHLVRRRGQEARLRCSPMKGHSHVYWYRQLPEEGLKFMVYLQKENIIDESGMPKERFSAEFPKEGPSILRIQQVVRGDSAAYFCASSPLDQETQYFGPGTRLLVL.

The genes are TRBV21-1 and TRBJ1-2; no DNA check was done on the table's D call, TRBD1. TRBV21-1 is recorded as a pseudogene. This CDR3 spans 10 amino acids. The CDR3 nucleotides are TGTGCCAGCGGCCCTTATGGCTACACCTTC. This codes for CASGPYGYTF.

This chain connects TRBV7-6 to TRBJ2-7; tentative D call: TRBD2 (6 bases). This CDR3 has 15 amino acids. V gave up 5 bases and J gave up 4 bases, with 18 bases separating them. Germline V gives CDR1 SGHVS, CDR2 FNYEAQ. The CDR3 region has the DNA TGTGCCAGCAGCCCAAGTACCGGGGGTACATACGAGCAGTACTTC. Amino acids: CASSPSTGGTYEQYF.

The chain has TRBV4-1 and TRBJ2-5; 7 nucleotides match TRBD2. The CDR3 spans 14 residues. J lost 4 bases, V lost 1 base, and 3 bases had no gene match. Germline CDR1 and CDR2: MGHRA and YSYEKL. The CDR3 region is CASSQGQRGETQYF. CDR3 nucleotides: TGCGCCAGCAGCCAAGGCCAGCGGGGAGAGACCCAGTACTTC.

This clone occurred once. This chain uses TRBV4-1 with TRBJ2-7, with 7 bases aligning to TRBD1. The V gene's germline CDR1 is MGHRA and CDR2 YSYEKL. This CDR3 comprises 16 residues. J gave up 3 bases and V 1 base, and 9 bases lay outside the gene matches. The CDR3 here is CASSQGPTGWNYEQYF. The CDR3 DNA follows: TGCGCCAGCAGCCAAGGCCCGACAGGGTGGAACTACGAGCAGTACTTC.

The chain combines TRBV5-6 with TRBJ1-5; D is uncertain. V gave up 1 base and J gave up 2 bases, with 7 bases separating them. The CDR3 contains 14 residues. CDR1 and CDR2 (germline): SGHDT, YYEEEE. CDR3 bases: TGTGCCAGCAGCTTGCAATCAGGCAATCAGCCCCAGCATTTT. Translating gives CASSLQSGNQPQHF.

The rearrangement joins TRBV19 to TRBJ1-5; D may be TRBD1 (5 bases). Germline loops: CDR1 LNHDA, CDR2 SQIVND (reference sequence). The CDR3 totals 18 residues. V was cut by 7 bases and J by 2 bases, with 24 bases left in between. The CDR3 reads CASIPTFGTRAGNQPQHF. CDR3 sequence (DNA): TGTGCCAGTATCCCTACCTTCGGGACGCGGGCGGGCAATCAGCCCCAGCATTTT. The full variable domain, with the rest looked up from reference TRBV19 and TRBJ1-5, is DGGITQSPKYLFRKEGQNVTLSCEQNLNHDAMYWYRQDPGQGLRLIYYSQIVNDFQKGDIAEGYSVSREKKESFPLTVTSAQKNPTAFYLCASIPTFGTRAGNQPQHFGDGTRLSIL.

This sequence joins TRBV14 and TRBJ2-7; 7 bases match TRBD2. CDR3 length: 15 amino acids. The junction had 4 bases not matched to a gene; V was cut back by 0 bases and J by 2 bases. CDR1 is SGHDN, CDR2 FVKESK, per germline. CDR3 sequence: CASSQDLGGAYEQYF. CDR3 sequence (DNA): TGTGCCAGCAGCCAAGATCTGGGGGGGGCCTACGAGCAGTACTTC.

The chain is built from TRBV29-1 and TRBJ1-2; D gene unclear. Trimming took off 7 bases at V and 0 bases at J, with 9 bases between the two ends. Per the germline V gene, CDR1 is SQVTM and CDR2 is ANQGSEA. The CDR3 spans 12 residues. CDR3 sequence reads: CSGRNANYGYTF. CDR3 coding DNA: TGCAGCGGACGGAACGCTAACTATGGCTACACCTTC.

The gene calls are TRBV13 and TRBJ2-1; possibly TRBD2 for D (5 bases). The CDR3 sequence is 16 residues long. V lost 6 bases, J lost 0 bases, and 15 bases lay in between. Germline V gene lookup returns CDR1 PRHDT and CDR2 FYEKMQ (reference sequence). DNA of the CDR3: TGTGCCAGCAGTCACGTCACGGGGAGCTCCTACAATGAGCAGTTCTTC. It specifies CASSHVTGSSYNEQFF.

This chain connects TRBV27 to TRBJ1-5; no reliable D call. Germline-derived CDR1 and CDR2 are MNHEY and SMNVEV (reference sequence). The CDR3 has 13 amino acids. V was shortened by 6 bases and J by 6 bases, with 12 bases between the two germline ends. Written as DNA, the CDR3 is TGTGCCAGCAGCCGCGGAGGTGGTCAGCCCCAGCATTTT. This encodes CASSRGGGQPQHF.

The rearrangement links TRBV16 to TRBJ1-5; no clear D. V was clipped by 3 bases and J by 1 base, with 13 bases between them. CDR1 and CDR2 from the germline V gene are KGHSY and FQNENV. This CDR3 contains 16 residues. As DNA, the CDR3 is TGTGCCAGCAGCCAGGGTAAAAGGTTCAGCAATCAGCCCCAGCATTTT. Its translation is CASSQGKRFSNQPQHF.

This rearrangement joins TRBV12-5 to TRBJ2-2, with D possibly being TRBD1 or TRBD2 (5 bases each). The V end was cut by 1 base, the J end by 4 bases, with 7 bases between. The CDR3 extends over 14 amino acids. From germline, CDR1 is LGHNT and CDR2 FRNRAP. The CDR3 bases are TGTGCTAGTGGTTTGGGAGGGGCCACCGGGGAGCTGTTTTTT. Protein product: CASGLGGATGELFF.

The chain couples TRBV6-1 to TRBJ2-7; D is undetermined. Germline V CDR1 and CDR2: MNHNS, SASEGT. The CDR3 covers 16 residues. V lost 0 bases and J 3 bases, leaving 15 bases between the germline ends. CDR3 nucleotide sequence: TGTGCCAGCAGTGAAGCGAGTAGCTGGTTGCTCTACGAGCAGTACTTC. As protein: CASSEASSWLLYEQYF.

The chain employs TRBV6-5 and TRBJ1-1; 8 bases fit TRBD1. V gave up 4 bases and J gave up 6 bases; unmatched junction bases: 10. The CDR3 has 15 amino acids. Germline assignment: CDR1 MNHEY and CDR2 SVGAGI. DNA for the CDR3: TGTGCCAGCAGTTCCAGTTTGACAGGGGTCTCTGAAGCTTTCTTT. Amino acid sequence: CASSSSLTGVSEAFF.

J is TRBJ1-4 and V is TRBV30; D unresolved. The CDR3 is 13 amino acids. V was trimmed by 1 base and J by 4 bases, leaving 7 bases between them. Germline CDR1 reads GTSNPN; CDR2 reads SVGIG (reference sequence). The CDR3 DNA follows: TGTGCCTGGAGTGCTGGATTTAATGAAAAACTGTTTTTT. This codes for CAWSAGFNEKLFF. Full variable domain (outside the CDR3, taken from reference TRBV30 and TRBJ1-4): SQTIHQWPATLVQPVGSPLSLECTVEGTSNPNLYWYRQAAGRGLQLLFYSVGIGQISSEVPQNLSASRPQDRQFILSSKKLLLSDSGFYLCAWSAGFNEKLFFGSGTQLSVL.

The V and J genes are TRBV5-4 and TRBJ2-5; 10 nucleotides agree with TRBD1. The CDR3 has 16 residues. Per germline, CDR1 SGHNT and CDR2 YYREEE (reference sequence). V shed 3 bases and J 5 bases; nucleotides not matched to a gene: 10. CDR3 residues: CASSYSDRGRGETQYF. In nucleotides, the CDR3 is TGTGCCAGCAGCTATTCAGACAGGGGGCGCGGGGAGACCCAGTACTTC. The variable domain in full, with the rest retrieved from reference TRBV5-4 and TRBJ2-5, is ETGVTQSPTHLIKTRGQQVTLRCSSQSGHNTVSWYQQALGQGPQFIFQYYREEENGRGNFPPRFSGLQFPNYSSELNVNALELDDSALYLCASSYSDRGRGETQYFGPGTRLLVL.

The V call is TRBV7-9, the J call TRBJ1-1; a weak D match, TRBD1 (6 bases). CDR1 is SEHNR, CDR2 FQNEAQ, per germline (reference sequence). The ends were cut back, 4 bases at V and 4 bases at J, with 19 bases in the middle. The CDR3 covers 16 residues. In nucleotides, the CDR3 is TGTGCCAGCAGCTCGTCTCCAAGGGAGGGGGGCACTGAAGCTTTCTTT. Amino acid sequence: CASSSSPREGGTEAFF.

This chain joins TRBV9 and TRBJ2-3; 7 bases line up with TRBD1. J was trimmed by 1 base and V by 6 bases; bases with no gene match: 5. The germline V gene has CDR1 SGDLS and CDR2 YYNGEE. This CDR3 has 14 amino acids. The CDR3 spells CASTNDRGTDTQYF. CDR3 DNA: TGTGCCAGCACCAACGACAGGGGCACAGATACGCAGTATTTT.

In this sample, this clone turned up a few times. The genes are TRBV5-1 and TRBJ1-2; 11 bases are a match to TRBD1. V dropped 1 base and J dropped 3; count of bases not matched to a gene: 5. Per germline, CDR1 SGHRS and CDR2 YFSETQ. The CDR3 loop spans 16 amino acids. The CDR3 spells CASSLSPGQGDYGYTF. The CDR3 DNA follows: TGCGCCAGCAGCTTGTCCCCGGGACAGGGGGACTATGGCTACACCTTC. Together with reference TRBV5-1 and TRBJ1-2, the CDR3 gives the full variable domain: KAGVTQTPRYLIKTRGQQVTLSCSPISGHRSVSWYQQTPGQGLQFLFEYFSETQRNKGNFPGRFSGRQFSNSRSEMNVSTLELGDSALYLCASSLSPGQGDYGYTFGSGTRLTVV.